The present TCR beta chain was sequenced within a study of T cell clonality in common variable immunodeficiency. The CDR3 has 13 amino acids. Between the trimmed V and J ends, which lost 0 bases and 2 bases, there was a span of 5 bases. Germline values: CDR1 DFQATT, CDR2 SNEGSKA (reference sequence). This clone is medium-sized in the sample. Read data end 3 residues before the CDR3 end; the end is taken from the germline J gene. The protocol was immunoSEQ multiplex PCR, while the TCRdb copy is restricted to in-frame clones and leaves out a portion. Observed in the sample are about 52,000 clones, none of them singletons.

V is TRBV20-1 and J is TRBJ1-3; no definite D call. Sequencing was done on a sample of peripheral blood mononuclear cells. The receptor was isolated from a person aged 18 to 75 in good health. The covered CDR3 bases are TGCAGTGCTAGAGATCTTGCTGGAAACACC. Protein sequence: CSARDLAGNT. The full CDR3 protein is CSARDLAGNTIYF.